These T cell receptor beta chains were read from a single sample in a study of control samples from healthy donors and cancer patients. The protocol was immunoSEQ multiplex PCR, while the TCRdb copy is restricted to in-frame clones and leaves out a portion. Of thousands of clones listed, roughly 70% are singletons. Sequenced material: formalin-fixed, paraffin-embedded tissue. The source is a male donor with melanoma. Both conserved end residues are part of each CDR3.

TRBV4-1	TRBJ1-4	CASSQDRSDVVKLFF
TRBV27	TRBJ1-2	CASSLGTGSNYGYTF
TRBV27	TRBJ1-6	CASSFTPSGDGSPLHF
TRBV3-1/TRBV3-2	TRBJ2-3	CASSHTSGVADTQYF
TRBV5-1	TRBJ2-7	CASSLVGGSYEQYF
TRBV19	TRBJ1-5	CASSIGGRKNQPQHF
TRBV6-2/TRBV6-3	TRBJ2-3	CASSGTGISTDTQYF
TRBV5-1	TRBJ2-7	CASSLDGQGLREQYF
TRBV5-6	TRBJ2-5	CASSWTGETQYF
TRBV29-1	TRBJ2-5	CSGGSGQRRETQYF
TRBV4-1	TRBJ1-3	CASSQEVFGNTIYF
TRBV6-5	TRBJ1-2	CASSLYRDTLYGYTF
TRBV6-4	TRBJ2-3	CASRLGWAQPHVTSTDTQYF
TRBV28	TRBJ1-5	CASSTGGANQPQHF
TRBV6-5	TRBJ1-3	CASRAGNTIYF
TRBV2	TRBJ2-2	CASSGYQATGELFF
TRBV6-6	TRBJ1-1	CASSMGGAGTEAFF
TRBV28	TRBJ2-1	CASRGGGGNYNEQFF
TRBV19	TRBJ2-7	CASTPRQGHYEQYF
TRBV7-9	TRBJ2-1	CASSRSSAYNEQFF
TRBV6-2/TRBV6-3	TRBJ1-1	CASSRNTEAFF
TRBV6-5	TRBJ2-3	CASSYQSTDTQYF
TRBV11-2	TRBJ2-1	CASSYRLAGAQFF
TRBV27	TRBJ2-7	CASSYSPLGSSYEQYF
TRBV5-4	TRBJ1-4	CASSEDRGLDEKLFF
TRBV7-9	TRBJ2-2	CASSPNRQGTGELFF
TRBV7-9	TRBJ2-3	CASSLAGNGVGTQYF
TRBV7-9	TRBJ1-3	CASSPAGHSGNTIYF
TRBV12-3/TRBV12-4	TRBJ1-2	CASSLGGAYGYTF
TRBV29-1	TRBJ1-1	CSVEPGWNTEAFF
TRBV16	TRBJ1-5	CASSQSQGGQPQHF
TRBV7-9	TRBJ1-1	CASSRTGRNTEAFF
TRBV19	TRBJ2-7	CASSIGVSVEQYF
TRBV19	TRBJ1-5	CASSALSISPQHF
TRBV6-5	TRBJ1-1	CASRTGVYTEAFF
TRBV19	TRBJ2-7	CASSPGTVSYEQYF
TRBV7-2	TRBJ1-5	CASSLAATPQHF
TRBV10-3	TRBJ1-3	CAISDGAGGNTIYF
TRBV25-1	TRBJ2-5	CASSGNRGRETQYF
TRBV5-1	TRBJ2-3	CASSFERRIGRGTDTQYF
TRBV9	TRBJ2-5	CASSGEGLAPQETQYF